Below, 14 T cell receptor beta chains from the same sample are listed, as sequenced in a study of response to subunit inactivated influenza vaccine. Each CDR3 protein is one row after TCRdb ran MiXCR on the RT-PCR reads. The table shows around 480,000 distinct CDR3 sequences, with over 9.5% occurring only once. The starting material was PBMCs from blood, obtained 35 to 45 days after vaccination. These receptors came from a man aged 50 or older who received an inactivated influenza vaccine.

At least ten counts were recorded for this clonotype. The CDR3 DNA reads TGCGCCAGCAGCTACTCCGTTACTCGACAGGGGAGGACCGGGGAGCTGTTTTTT. Translation gives CASSYSVTRQGRTGELFF. The chain has TRBV5-1 and TRBJ2-2, with 8 positions matching TRBD1. The CDR3 sequence is 18 residues long. V dropped 3 bases and J dropped 5; count of bases not matched to a gene: 15. Germline V gene lookup returns CDR1 SGHRS and CDR2 YFSETQ.

This clonotype was seen ten or more times. The chain employs TRBV5-5 and TRBJ1-1; possible D gene TRBD1, 6 bases. Trimming stripped 4 bases from V and 4 bases from J, with 14 bases between. The length of the CDR3 is 14 residues. Germline CDR1 reads SGHKS; CDR2 reads YYEKEE (reference sequence). The CDR3 DNA follows: TGTGCCAGCAGCAAGTCCAGGGGAGGCACTGAAGCTTTCTTT. Protein product: CASSKSRGGTEAFF.

This clonotype was recorded many times. J is TRBJ1-4 and V is TRBV28, with D possibly being TRBD1 (5 bases). Germline CDR1 and CDR2: MDHEN and SYDVKM. Trimming stripped 6 bases from V and 0 bases from J, with 8 bases between. The CDR3 has 14 amino acids. This CDR3 reads CASRPQATNEKLFF. The CDR3 bases are TGTGCCAGCAGACCACAGGCAACTAATGAAAAACTGTTTTTT.

At least ten counts were recorded for this clonotype. This chain links TRBV12-3 or TRBV12-4 with TRBJ2-3; D call uncertain. Trimming left V 7 bases short and J 0 bases short, with 8 bases between. The CDR3 runs 13 residues. CDR3 protein: CASTRQSTDTQYF. CDR3 nucleotide sequence: TGTGCCAGCACCCGTCAAAGCACAGATACGCAGTATTTT.

The chain links TRBV5-1 to TRBJ2-1; tentatively, D is TRBD1 (5 bases). The CDR3 has 15 residues. Per the germline V gene, CDR1 is SGHRS and CDR2 is YFSETQ. V was shortened by 0 bases and J by 5 bases, with 12 bases between the two germline ends. Here the CDR3 reads CASSLGGRDNNEQFF. The CDR3 region has the DNA TGCGCCAGCAGCTTGGGTGGCAGGGATAACAATGAGCAGTTCTTC.

This clonotype showed up just a few times. The V gene is TRBV28, the J gene TRBJ2-1; D not certain. Trimming cost V 6 bases and J 2 bases, with 17 bases left between them. The CDR3 consists of 16 residues. The germline V gene has CDR1 MDHEN and CDR2 SYDVKM. This CDR3 reads CASSRFWTETYNEQFF. The CDR3 DNA follows: TGTGCCAGCAGCCGATTCTGGACGGAGACCTACAATGAGCAGTTCTTC.

The CDR3 DNA sequence: TGTGCCAGCATCCCAGAGAGGACGACCTACGAGCAGTACTTC. Translation: CASIPERTTYEQYF. The rearrangement links TRBV7-8 to TRBJ2-7; D not resolved. CDR3 length: 14 residues. Germline lookup yields CDR1 SGHVS and CDR2 FQNEAQ. V lost 7 bases and J 2 bases, leaving 15 bases between the germline ends.

This clonotype was counted between two and nine times. The chain joins TRBV10-3 to TRBJ2-3; TRBD2 is a possible D gene (6 bases). Germline CDR1 is ENHRY and CDR2 is SYGVKD. Trimming took 6 bases from V and 4 from J, leaving 14 bases between them. The CDR3 runs to 14 residues. The CDR3 region has the DNA TGTGCCATCAGCACAGGACTACTCCCAGATACGCAGTATTTT. This codes for CAISTGLLPDTQYF.

In its sample, this clonotype was seen a few times. This chain uses TRBV6-1 with TRBJ2-5, with 16 nucleotides matching TRBD2. Trimming took 6 bases from V and 5 from J; bases not matched to a gene: 6. Germline values: CDR1 MNHNS, CDR2 SASEGT. The CDR3 contains 16 residues. The CDR3 DNA reads as TGTGCCAGCAGGTCCGGGACTAGCGGGAGGGTGGAGACCCAGTACTTC. Protein: CASRSGTSGRVETQYF.

The genes are TRBV10-3 and TRBJ2-2; perhaps TRBD2 as D (7 bases). There are 16 residues in the CDR3. Looked up from germline, CDR1 is ENHRY and CDR2 is SYGVKD. Deletions cut 6 bases from V and 4 bases from J, with 18 bases between. The CDR3 region is CAISDWGGPSTGELFF. DNA for the CDR3: TGTGCCATCAGCGATTGGGGGGGCCCATCCACCGGGGAGCTGTTTTTT.

This clonotype occurred a few times. V and J are TRBV12-3 or TRBV12-4 and TRBJ2-5; TRBD2 matches at 9 bases. Unmatched junction bases numbered 11, after V lost 5 bases and J lost 4 bases. This CDR3 spans 16 amino acids. CDR3 sequence: CASSQRGANSPETQYF. The CDR3, as DNA: TGTGCCAGCAGTCAGCGGGGGGCCAACAGTCCAGAGACCCAGTACTTC.

This chain uses TRBV29-1 with TRBJ2-1; 10 nucleotides align to TRBD1. J gave up 6 bases and V 6 bases, and 8 bases lay outside the gene matches. Germline CDR1 SQVTM, CDR2 ANQGSEA. This CDR3 region has 14 residues. The DNA for the CDR3 is TGCAGCGTGGCCGGGACAGGGGATAGCAATGAGCAGTTCTTC. It is translated as CSVAGTGDSNEQFF.

This clonotype was detected only a few times. This chain uses TRBV5-1 with TRBJ2-1; tentatively, D is TRBD1 (6 bases). In germline, CDR1 is SGHRS, CDR2 YFSETQ. V was shortened by 4 bases and J by 1 base, with 12 bases between the two germline ends. This CDR3 comprises 15 residues. The CDR3 loop is CASSRNTGSYNEQFF. In DNA form, the CDR3 reads TGCGCCAGCAGCAGAAACACAGGGTCCTACAATGAGCAGTTCTTC.

This clonotype has a count of ten or more. The chain combines TRBV6-5 with TRBJ2-1, with a tentative D call TRBD1 (5 bases). The CDR3 runs to 13 residues. CDR1 and CDR2 from the germline V gene are MNHEY and SVGAGI. Trimming cost V 2 bases and J 4 bases, with 6 bases left between them. The CDR3 loop reads CASSYDRYNEQFF. The CDR3 DNA reads as TGTGCCAGCAGTTACGACAGATACAATGAGCAGTTCTTC.